The rows below give T cell receptor beta chains drawn from one sample of a study of vaccination effects on CD4 cells after COVID-19. For these receptors, no antigen is known. The table came from immunoSEQ multiplex PCR; TCRdb's copy has only in-frame clones and leaves some out. The sample has some 63,000 clones; under 85% are singletons. The source was CD4+ T cells from PBMCs cultured without peptide, collected before COVID-19 vaccination. Receptor source: a human donor who had a prior SARS-CoV-2 infection. Both conserved end residues are trimmed from each CDR3. Each record gives: V gene, J gene, CDR3 protein.

TRBV4-2	TRBJ2-7	ASSQLLAGGYEQY
TRBV4-3	TRBJ2-1	ASSQSLPRSGLADYNEQF
TRBV4-1	TRBJ2-7	ASSPWTGTANEQY
TRBV18	TRBJ2-7	ASSPRSGNPYEQY
TRBV9	TRBJ2-1	ASSPGSGRNYNEQF
TRBV2	TRBJ2-5	ASNMDSQETQY
TRBV7-3	TRBJ2-3	ASSWGTGRADTQY
TRBV6-6	TRBJ2-5	ASRFRGSQY
TRBV2	TRBJ2-3	ASSEVGWPIAV
TRBV6-6	TRBJ2-5	ASSWDRQETQY
TRBV24-1	TRBJ2-2	ATSEGQGGTGELF
TRBV7-9	TRBJ2-5	ASSLGGPGMETQY
TRBV5-1	TRBJ2-3	ASSLAANRADTQY
TRBV10-3	TRBJ2-5	AIRGGQETQY
TRBV27	TRBJ2-7	ASSQSFTGRNEQY
TRBV30	TRBJ2-7	AWSVRQAYEQY
TRBV2	TRBJ2-7	AILDSYEQY
TRBV4-3	TRBJ2-2	ASSPQGVSTGELF
TRBV7-9	TRBJ1-2	ASSPALAGENYGYT
TRBV6-2/TRBV6-3	TRBJ2-7	ASSYGGSYEQY